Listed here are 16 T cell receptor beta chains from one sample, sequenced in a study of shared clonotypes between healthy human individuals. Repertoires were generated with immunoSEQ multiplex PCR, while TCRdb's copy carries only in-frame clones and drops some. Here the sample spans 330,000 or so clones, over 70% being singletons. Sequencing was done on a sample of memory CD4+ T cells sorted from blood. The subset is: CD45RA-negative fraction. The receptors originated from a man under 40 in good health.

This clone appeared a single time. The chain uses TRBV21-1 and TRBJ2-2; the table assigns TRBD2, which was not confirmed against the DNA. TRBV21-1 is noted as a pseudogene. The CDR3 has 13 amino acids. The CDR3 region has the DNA TGTGCCAGCAGCAAAACACTAACCGGGGAGCTGTTTTTT. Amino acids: CASSKTLTGELFF.

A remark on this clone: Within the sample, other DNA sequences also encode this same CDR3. Written as DNA, the CDR3 is TGTGCCAGCAGCTCGGGGACAGGGTATTACGAGCAGTACTTC. Protein product: CASSSGTGYYEQYF. The chain links TRBV7-2 to TRBJ2-7; 9 bases fit TRBD1. CDR3 length: 14 amino acids. Trimming took 4 bases from V and 4 from J; bases not matched to a gene: 5. Per germline, CDR1 SGHTA and CDR2 FQGNSA.

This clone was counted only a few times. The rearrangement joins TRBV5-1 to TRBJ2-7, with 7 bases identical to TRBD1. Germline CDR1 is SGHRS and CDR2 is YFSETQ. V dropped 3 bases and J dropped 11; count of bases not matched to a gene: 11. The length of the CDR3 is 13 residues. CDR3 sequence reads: CASSSSTGAGEYF. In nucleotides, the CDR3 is TGCGCCAGCAGCTCAAGTACAGGGGCTGGTGAGTACTTC.

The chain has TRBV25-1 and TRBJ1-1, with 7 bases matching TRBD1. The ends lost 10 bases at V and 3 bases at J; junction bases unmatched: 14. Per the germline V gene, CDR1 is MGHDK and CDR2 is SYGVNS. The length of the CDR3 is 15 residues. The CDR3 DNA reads TGTGCCACCAGGGGGGAAACAGGGGAGCACACTGAAGCTTTCTTT. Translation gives CATRGETGEHTEAFF.

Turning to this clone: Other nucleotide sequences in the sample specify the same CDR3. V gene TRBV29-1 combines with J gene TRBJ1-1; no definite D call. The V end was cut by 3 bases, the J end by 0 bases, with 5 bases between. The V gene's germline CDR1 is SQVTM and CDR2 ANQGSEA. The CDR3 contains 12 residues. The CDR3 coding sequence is TGCAGCGTTGATAGGATGAACACTGAAGCTTTCTTT. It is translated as CSVDRMNTEAFF.

The CDR3 protein is CASSPDSTRAGNTIYF. For the CDR3, the DNA is TGTGCCAGCAGTCCTGACAGCACCCGGGCGGGAAACACCATATATTTT. This chain uses TRBV27 with TRBJ1-3, with D possibly matching TRBD1 (5 bases). The CDR3 is 16 residues long. The ends were cut back, 5 bases at V and 4 bases at J, with 18 bases in the middle. Germline V gene sequence: CDR1 MNHEY, CDR2 SMNVEV (reference sequence).

The CDR3 protein is CASSLSSGTGGRLWYTEAFF. The DNA for the CDR3 is TGTGCCAGCAGCCTTTCCAGCGGGACAGGGGGCCGACTTTGGTACACTGAAGCTTTCTTT. V and J are TRBV7-6 and TRBJ1-1; 12 positions match TRBD1. There are 20 residues in the CDR3. The germline V gene has CDR1 SGHVS and CDR2 FNYEAQ. With V trimmed by 5 bases and J by 3 bases, 19 bases remained unmatched.

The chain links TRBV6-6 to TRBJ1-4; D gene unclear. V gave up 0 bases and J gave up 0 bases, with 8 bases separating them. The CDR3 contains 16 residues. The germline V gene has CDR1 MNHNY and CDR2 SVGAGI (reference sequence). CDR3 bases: TGTGCCAGCAGTTACTCGTTAGCCGCAACTAATGAAAAACTGTTTTTT. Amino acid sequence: CASSYSLAATNEKLFF.

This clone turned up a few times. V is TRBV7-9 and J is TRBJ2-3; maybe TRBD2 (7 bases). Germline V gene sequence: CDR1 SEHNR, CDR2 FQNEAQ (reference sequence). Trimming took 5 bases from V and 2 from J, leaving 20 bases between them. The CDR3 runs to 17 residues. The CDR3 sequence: CASSPYGGAANTDTQYF. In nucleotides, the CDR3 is TGTGCCAGCAGCCCCTATGGGGGGGCTGCTAACACAGATACGCAGTATTTT.

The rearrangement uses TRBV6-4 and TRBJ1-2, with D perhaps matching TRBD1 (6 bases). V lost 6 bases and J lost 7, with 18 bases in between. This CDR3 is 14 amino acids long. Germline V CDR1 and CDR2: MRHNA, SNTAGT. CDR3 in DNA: TGTGCCAGCAGCGCCGGGACAAGTTTTTCTGGCTACACCTTC. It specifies CASSAGTSFSGYTF.

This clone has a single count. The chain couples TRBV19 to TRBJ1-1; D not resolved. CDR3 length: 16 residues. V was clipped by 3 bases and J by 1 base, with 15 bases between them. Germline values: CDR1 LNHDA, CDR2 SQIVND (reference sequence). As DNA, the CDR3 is TGTGCCAGTAGTATTCGGGCAGCCTTACCGAACACTGAAGCTTTCTTT. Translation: CASSIRAALPNTEAFF.

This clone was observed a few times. The DNA of the CDR3 is TGCGCCAGCAGCTTGGGCCAGGCCCCTCAAGAGACCCAGTACTTC. It encodes CASSLGQAPQETQYF. The chain combines TRBV5-1 with TRBJ2-5; unclear D gene. The CDR3 is 15 amino acids. Per the germline V gene, CDR1 is SGHRS and CDR2 is YFSETQ. Deletions cut 0 bases from V and 2 bases from J, with 11 bases between.

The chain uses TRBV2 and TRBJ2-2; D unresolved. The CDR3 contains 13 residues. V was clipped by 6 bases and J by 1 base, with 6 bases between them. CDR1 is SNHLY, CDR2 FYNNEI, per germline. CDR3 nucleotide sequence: TGTGCCAGCAGGGAGATGAACACCGGGGAGCTGTTTTTT. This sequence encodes CASREMNTGELFF.

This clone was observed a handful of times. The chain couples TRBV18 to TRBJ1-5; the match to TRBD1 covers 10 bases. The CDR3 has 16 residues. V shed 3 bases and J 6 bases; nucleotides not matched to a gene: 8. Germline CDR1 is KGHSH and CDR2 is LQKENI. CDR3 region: CASSPRQGASGQPQHF. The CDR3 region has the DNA TGTGCCAGCTCACCGAGACAGGGGGCCTCGGGTCAGCCCCAGCATTTT.

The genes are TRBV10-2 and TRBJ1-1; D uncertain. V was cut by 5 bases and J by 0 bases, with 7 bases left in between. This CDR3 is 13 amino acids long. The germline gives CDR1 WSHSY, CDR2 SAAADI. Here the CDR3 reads CASSMIMNTEAFF. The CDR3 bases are TGCGCCAGCAGTATGATCATGAACACTGAAGCTTTCTTT.

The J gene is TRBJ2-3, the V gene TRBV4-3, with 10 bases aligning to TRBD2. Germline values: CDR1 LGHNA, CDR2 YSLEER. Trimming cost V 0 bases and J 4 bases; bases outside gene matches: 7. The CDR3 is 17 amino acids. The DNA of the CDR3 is TGCGCCAGCAGCCAAGACGGGCTAGCGGGAGTCTCAGATACGCAGTATTTT. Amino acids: CASSQDGLAGVSDTQYF.